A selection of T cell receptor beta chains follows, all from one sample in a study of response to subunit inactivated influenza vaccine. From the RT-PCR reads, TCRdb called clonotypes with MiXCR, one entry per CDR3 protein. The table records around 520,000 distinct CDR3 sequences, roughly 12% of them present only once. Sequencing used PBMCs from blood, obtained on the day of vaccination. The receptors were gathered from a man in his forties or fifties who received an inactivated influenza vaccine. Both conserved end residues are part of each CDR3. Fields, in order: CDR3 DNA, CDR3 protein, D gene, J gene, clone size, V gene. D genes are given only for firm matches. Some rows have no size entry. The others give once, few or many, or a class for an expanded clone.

TGCAGCGTTGAACTAGCGGGAGTGGAACCGCAAGAGACCCAGTACTTC CSVELAGVEPQETQYF TRBD2 TRBJ2-5 NA TRBV29-1
TGTGCCAGCACCAGGGACACCAGATCCACTTCTTCACCCCTCCACTTT CASTRDTRSTSSPLHF NA TRBJ1-6 NA TRBV28
TGTGCCAGCAGTTTACCTGGGAGCGAGCAGTACTTC CASSLPGSEQYF NA TRBJ2-7 many TRBV12-3/TRBV12-4
TGTGCCAGCAGTTTTGAGGGGGCTAGCAATCAGCCCCAGCATTTT CASSFEGASNQPQHF TRBD1 TRBJ1-5 few TRBV27
TGTGCCACCGCGGGGCCTTCCGAAGGCTACACCTTC CATAGPSEGYTF NA TRBJ1-2 NA TRBV6-2/TRBV6-3
TGTGCCAGCAGCCTCCGGGACACCAATCAGCCCCAGCATTTT CASSLRDTNQPQHF NA TRBJ1-5 few TRBV7-9
TGCAGTGCTAGGGACAGGGTCTACGAGCAGTACTTC CSARDRVYEQYF TRBD1 TRBJ2-7 few TRBV20-1
TGCAGTGCAAGCCGGGACAGGGTCAACCGGGAGCTGTTTTTT CSASRDRVNRELFF TRBD1 TRBJ2-2 many TRBV20-1
TGTGCCAGCAGCTTAGCGGGGACAGGGTCCGAAAAACTGTTTTTT CASSLAGTGSEKLFF TRBD1 TRBJ1-4 few TRBV7-2
TGTGCCAGCAGCTACTACAGGGGAGGTTACAATGAGCAGTTCTTC CASSYYRGGYNEQFF NA TRBJ2-1 NA TRBV7-2
TGCGCCAGCAGCTTGGGGTGGGTCCACGAGCAGTACTTC CASSLGWVHEQYF NA TRBJ2-7 many TRBV5-1
TGCAGCGTTGCCGGGGCTAGCGGAAGCAATGAGCAGTTCTTC CSVAGASGSNEQFF TRBD2 TRBJ2-1 few TRBV29-1
TGCAGTGCTGCCGGACAGGGTGATGAAAAACTGTTTTTT CSAAGQGDEKLFF TRBD1 TRBJ1-4 NA TRBV20-1
TGTGCCAGCAGTTTATCGGAGGGGGCCTACAATGAGCAGTTCTTC CASSLSEGAYNEQFF NA TRBJ2-1 few TRBV28
TGTGCCAGCAGTCCCCCAGGACAGCCTACCCTCCACTTT CASSPPGQPTLHF NA TRBJ1-6 few TRBV12-3/TRBV12-4
TGTGCCAGCAGCTTAGGTGGGACTAGCGCAGATACGCAGTATTTT CASSLGGTSADTQYF TRBD2 TRBJ2-3 few TRBV7-6
TGTGCCAGCAGTTACTCCGGGAGTTACAATGAGCAGTTCTTC CASSYSGSYNEQFF NA TRBJ2-1 many TRBV6-5
TGCGCCAGCAGCCCACACTGGGACAGCTTTTACAATGAGCAGTTCTTC CASSPHWDSFYNEQFF TRBD1 TRBJ2-1 many TRBV5-1
TGTGCCAGCAGCCCCGACGGACAGGGTTTTTTTTACGAGCAGTACTTC CASSPDGQGFFYEQYF TRBD1 TRBJ2-7 many TRBV7-6
TGCGCCAGCAGCTTGGGAGGGACAGGGATCGAGCAGTACTTC CASSLGGTGIEQYF TRBD1 TRBJ2-7 few TRBV5-1
TGTGCCAGCAGCCCAGATTTTGGACAGGGCAGGGAGACCCAGTACTTC CASSPDFGQGRETQYF TRBD1 TRBJ2-5 once TRBV7-2
TGTGCCAGCAGTTTAGAGACAGGGGATTTCTATGGCTACACCTTC CASSLETGDFYGYTF TRBD1 TRBJ1-2 NA TRBV12-3/TRBV12-4
TGTGCCAGCTCAAATGGGGTCGAGACCCAGTACTTC CASSNGVETQYF NA TRBJ2-5 NA TRBV27
TGTGCCAGCACCTCCTCGGGCGGCACAGATACGCAGTATTTT CASTSSGGTDTQYF NA TRBJ2-3 many TRBV12-3/TRBV12-4
TGTGCCAGCAGCCCCGTAGCGGGAGTACCCTACAATGAGCAGTTCTTC CASSPVAGVPYNEQFF TRBD2 TRBJ2-1 few TRBV7-3
TGTGCCAGCAGTTTGAGACTAGCCTACAATGAGCAGTTCTTC CASSLRLAYNEQFF NA TRBJ2-1 few TRBV28
TGTGCCAGTAGTATACCGGGACTCGTTAATGAGCAGTTCTTC CASSIPGLVNEQFF NA TRBJ2-1 NA TRBV19